This T cell receptor (beta chain) was documented in a study of cytomegalovirus exposure and HLA in healthy donors. Broader study findings: Later on, an analysis found that several of the most significant clusters appeared to be linked to common viral pathogens, which included parvovirus B19. Across HLA loci, a later analysis found differing TCR association rates, with DRB1 most and HLA-C fewest. The authors considered a cluster of highly shared sequence variants likely to be a sequencing artifact.

Researchers ran the PCR with 60 Vbeta and 13 Jbeta primers. Method: immunoSEQ multiplex PCR; TCRdb's copy keeps in-frame clones and lacks some. The data contain about 130,000 clones, roughly 80% of them singletons. This CDR3 is built from 16 residues. Germline loops: CDR1 SGHRS, CDR2 YFSETQ. Trimming took 0 bases from V and 5 from J; bases not matched to a gene: 9. Turning to this clone: Antigen specificity is unknown.

This chain joins TRBV5-1 and TRBJ2-7; 9 bases map to TRBD1. The TCR originated in a woman between 40 and 55 years old in good health and CMV-seronegative. Sequencing used PBMCs. The CDR3 protein is CASSLGDTGGLHEQYF. CDR3 nucleotides: TGCGCCAGCAGCTTGGGGGATACAGGGGGCCTCCACGAGCAGTACTTC.